Given below is one TCR beta chain in context. Its antigen is as yet unknown. The sample belongs to a study of T cells expressing NK-cell markers. Background on the study: The authors derived TCR beta repertoires from sorted CD3+CD56+NKG2C+, CD3+CD56+NKG2C- and CD3+CD56-NKG2C+ T cells. The authors sequenced eight donors, of whom seven were HCMV-seropositive and one was seronegative.

5'RACE template switching built TCR beta cDNA with unique molecular identifiers. TCRdb reprocessed the 5' RACE reads, keeping one entry per CDR3 protein, no DNA. The table lists 350,000 to 450,000 distinct CDR3 sequences. The CDR3 extends over 17 amino acids. Germline V CDR1 and CDR2: SGHTA, FQGNSA. The study's findings and limits: The CD3+CD56-NKG2C+ fraction was also led by these clonotypes in a few donors.

The TCR sequence derives from a man aged 18-70 years in good health. Sequencing input: blood T cells: a sorted CD56 or NKG2C T cell subset, CD4+ or CD8+ T cells, or bulk PBMC T cells (not recorded which). V gene TRBV7-2 combines with J gene TRBJ2-5; the D gene TCRdb calls, TRBD2, cannot be checked with no DNA. The CDR3 here is CASSLARLAGPQETQYF.